This entry lists 11 T cell receptor beta chains sequenced from one sample in a study of T cell responses to AZD1222 COVID-19 vaccine. Using immunoSEQ multiplex PCR, the repertoire was profiled, and TCRdb retains in-frame clones only, with some absent. The repertoire holds 90,000 to 130,000 clones, roughly 87% seen once, with roughly 3.2% in the top ten. The starting material was peripheral blood, obtained on day 0 of AZD1222 vaccination. These receptors were collected from an adult in good health.

In this sample, this clone turned up a few times. V is TRBV14 and J is TRBJ2-1; TRBD2 matches at 7 bases. Germline V lookup: CDR1 SGHDN, CDR2 FVKESK. V gave up 1 base and J gave up 9 bases; unmatched junction bases: 9. The CDR3 loop spans 15 amino acids. The CDR3 DNA reads as TGTGCCAGCAGCCAAGCGGCGGGAGTGGGGGGTGAGCAGTTCTTC. Translating gives CASSQAAGVGGEQFF.

The V call is TRBV6-5, the J call TRBJ1-1, with D tentatively TRBD1 (6 bases). Germline loops: CDR1 MNHEY, CDR2 SVGAGI. The CDR3 loop spans 13 amino acids. The V end lost 4 bases, the J end lost 0 bases, and 6 bases lay between the germline ends. CDR3 region: CASSSGVNTEAFF. The CDR3 bases are TGTGCCAGCAGTTCAGGGGTGAACACTGAAGCTTTCTTT.

The chain links TRBV4-2 to TRBJ1-4; no reliable D call. Germline V CDR1 and CDR2: LGHNA, YNFKEQ. Trimming shortened V by 0 bases and J by 4 bases, and 6 bases separated the two germline ends. The CDR3 spans 14 residues. CDR3 loop: CASSQDRGNEKLFF. CDR3 DNA sequence: TGTGCCAGCAGCCAAGATAGAGGTAATGAAAAACTGTTTTTT.

V usage is TRBV5-6 and J usage is TRBJ2-4, with D maybe TRBD1 (6 bases). Trimming removed 4 bases from V and 3 bases from J, with 26 bases in between. CDR3 size: 19 residues. Germline CDR1 is SGHDT and CDR2 is YYEEEE. CDR3 loop: CASSPEPPGQSSLKNIQYF. DNA for the CDR3: TGTGCCAGCAGCCCCGAGCCCCCTGGACAGTCATCCCTCAAAAACATTCAGTACTTC.

Of note for this clone: The junction departs from germline at one end; a sequencing error may be responsible. The V and J genes are TRBV2 and TRBJ2-7, with TRBD2 as a possible D gene (5 bases). This CDR3 has 12 amino acids. The V gene's germline CDR1 is SNHLY and CDR2 FYNNEI. CDR3: CASSVHEWRPPF. CDR3 sequence (DNA): TGTGCCAGCAGTGTACACGAGTGGAGGCCCCCCTTC.

This chain uses TRBV10-1 with TRBJ2-7, with D tentatively TRBD1 (7 bases). The CDR3 has 13 amino acids. Per the germline V gene, CDR1 is WNHNN and CDR2 is SYGVQD (reference sequence). Trimming pared 4 bases from V and 12 bases from J, leaving 19 bases between. Written as DNA, the CDR3 is TGCGCCAGCAGTGGTCACCCCAGGGGGGTTGCGTACTTC. Amino acid sequence: CASSGHPRGVAYF.

This CDR3 is CASSSGLAGLVYEQYF. In DNA form, the CDR3 reads TGTGCCAGCTCATCTGGACTAGCGGGATTAGTCTACGAGCAGTACTTC. This rearrangement joins TRBV18 to TRBJ2-7; 12 nucleotides align to TRBD2. With V trimmed by 5 bases and J by 3 bases, 8 bases remained unmatched. The V gene's germline CDR1 is KGHSH and CDR2 LQKENI. The CDR3 is 16 residues long.

This chain links TRBV14 with TRBJ2-2; D possibly corresponds to TRBD1 (6 bases). CDR3 size: 15 residues. Trimming pared 8 bases from V and 6 bases from J, leaving 19 bases between. CDR1 SGHDN and CDR2 FVKESK come from the germline V gene. This CDR3 reads CASSRRQVGAGELFF. The CDR3 region has the DNA TGTGCCAGCTCCAGGCGACAGGTGGGAGCCGGGGAGCTGTTTTTT.

This chain joins TRBV5-8 and TRBJ2-2; 14 positions agree with TRBD2. Trimming took 9 bases from V and 6 from J; bases not matched to a gene: 16. CDR1 and CDR2 (germline): SGHTS, YDEGEE. The CDR3 extends over 18 amino acids. This CDR3 is CATKIPKPGLAGAGELFF. CDR3 bases: TGTGCCACCAAAATCCCCAAACCGGGACTAGCGGGAGCCGGGGAGCTGTTTTTT.

This chain joins TRBV5-1 and TRBJ2-2, with D possibly being TRBD1 or TRBD2 (5 bases each). From germline, CDR1 is SGHRS and CDR2 YFSETQ. CDR3 length: 15 residues. Trimming cost V 2 bases and J 4 bases, with 12 bases left between them. The CDR3 DNA is TGCGCCAGCAGCTTACCCCCAGGGACCACCGGGGAGCTGTTTTTT. It is translated as CASSLPPGTTGELFF.

This clone appeared a few times. J is TRBJ1-6 and V is TRBV7-9; the D gene is possibly TRBD1 (6 bases). The CDR3 length is 13 residues. CDR1 and CDR2 from the germline V gene are SEHNR and FQNEAQ (reference sequence). Trimming shortened V by 4 bases and J by 9 bases, and 10 bases separated the two germline ends. This chain's CDR3 is CASSSQQGSPLHF. DNA of the CDR3: TGTGCCAGCAGCTCACAACAGGGTTCACCCCTCCACTTT.